This entry is about one TCR beta chain. Its target is not known. This entry is derived from a study of shared clonotypes between healthy human individuals. The germline V gene has CDR1 SGHNT and CDR2 YYREEE (reference sequence). The CDR3 spans 14 residues. V lost 2 bases and J 3 bases, leaving 11 bases between the germline ends. Study-wide findings and caveats: Naive subsets generally had larger estimated richness than memory subsets. The sampled material consisted only of blood, and tissue repertoires are likely to differ.

In the source study's methods: Filtering differed, since immunoSEQ gave only junction sequences and no quality scores. TCRdb keeps only in-frame clones here, not all; method: immunoSEQ multiplex PCR. Clone size and the V and J calls come from that table; the DNA yielded D and trimming. The sample has about 1.4 million clones, roughly 95% seen once. The sample taken for sequencing was naive CD4+ T cells sorted from blood. Subset described: CD45RA+ positively selected. This sequence joins TRBV5-4 and TRBJ2-5; D remains ambiguous. This TCR derives from a man in his thirties or forties in good health. In DNA, the CDR3 is TGTGCCAGCAGCTTCGGCTATACTAAAGAGACCCAGTACTTC. Amino acid sequence: CASSFGYTKETQYF.